This T cell receptor beta chain was profiled in a study of OX40 agonist ivuxolimab in advanced cancers. Study-wide background: Each patient was given ivuxolimab into a vein every 2 weeks, at 0.01 to 10 mg/kg.

Germline CDR1 is SGHVS and CDR2 is FNYEAQ. The CDR3 runs 17 residues. V gave up 2 bases and J gave up 2 bases; unmatched junction bases: 10. Regarding the study as a whole: Certain nonresponders additionally had low normalized T-cell clonal expansion. CD4+ and CD8+ T cells in blood underwent clonal expansion by week 6 at 0.1 to 3.0 mg/kg.

Worth noting for this clone: The antigen is not known.

Some clones are missing from TCRdb's copy, which holds only in-frame ones; the method was immunoSEQ multiplex PCR. Of 77,000 or so clones in the sample, roughly 88% were seen once. No patient had autoimmune disease or received systemic immunosuppression. The sample in question was CD4+ or CD8+ T cells sorted from blood, obtained in a trial of the OX40 agonist ivuxolimab. This rearrangement joins TRBV7-6 to TRBJ2-5; 8 positions agree with TRBD2. The origin of this receptor is an adult with an advanced solid tumor such as melanoma, head and neck, liver or kidney cancer. In DNA, the CDR3 is TGTGCCAGCAGCTTAATGGTCGGGGCGGGGGGACAAGAGACCCAGTACTTC. Its translation is CASSLMVGAGGQETQYF.